The clone carrying this T cell receptor beta chain came up many times. These data belong to a study of prognosis after radiotherapy for stage I lung cancer. CDR3 of TCR beta was amplified from genomic DNA via a two-round multiplex PCR. TRBV and TRBJ genes each had their own specific primers in first-round PCR. TCRdb used MiXCR to reprocess the multiplex PCR reads, holding one entry per CDR3 protein. The data hold roughly 15,000 distinct CDR3 sequences, with approximately 40% observed a single time. Unmatched junction bases numbered 7, after V lost 8 bases and J lost 4 bases. The CDR3 spans 13 residues. Germline lookup yields CDR1 SGHTA and CDR2 FQGTGA.

The genes are TRBV7-3 and TRBJ2-7, with 8 bases fitting TRBD2. The sample consisted of PBMCs, taken before or after stereotactic body radiation therapy (not recorded which). This TCR came from a donor aged 50 or older with non-small cell lung cancer. The CDR3 region has the DNA TGTGCCAGCTCAGCGGGAGTGGGGTACGAGCAGTACTTC. It is translated as CASSAGVGYEQYF. Using reference TRBV7-3 and TRBJ2-7 for the parts outside the CDR3, the full variable domain is GAGVSQTPSNKVTEKGKYVELRCDPISGHTALYWYRQSLGQGPEFLIYFQGTGAADDSGLPNDRFFAVRPEGSVSTLKIQRTERGDSAVYLCASSAGVGYEQYFGPGTRLTVT.